Below, 9 T cell receptor beta chains from the same sample are listed, as sequenced in a study of blood T cell repertoires in COVID-19. Profiled with immunoSEQ multiplex PCR; TCRdb holds only in-frame clones, not every one. The table shows tens of thousands of clones, with approximately 79% occurring only once. The sample comprised peripheral blood. All receptors derive from a man aged 55-75 years with acute or convalescent COVID-19.

V gene TRBV18 combines with J gene TRBJ1-2; the match to TRBD1 covers 9 bases. The V segment lost 5 bases and the J segment 3 bases; nucleotides outside the gene matches: 4. Germline V CDR1 and CDR2: KGHSH, LQKENI. CDR3 length equals 14 residues. The DNA of the CDR3 is TGTGCCAGCTCAGAACAGGGGGCTCACTATGGCTACACCTTC. This sequence encodes CASSEQGAHYGYTF.

The chain combines TRBV6-5 with TRBJ1-2; tentatively, D is TRBD1 (6 bases). This CDR3 region has 14 residues. CDR1 and CDR2 (germline): MNHEY, SVGAGI. Trimming removed 2 bases from V and 3 bases from J, with 10 bases in between. In nucleotides, the CDR3 is TGTGCCAGCAGTTACAGAGGGGGAGACTATGGCTACACCTTC. Residues: CASSYRGGDYGYTF.

The chain joins TRBV7-9 to TRBJ2-2; D gene unclear. Germline-derived CDR1 and CDR2 are SEHNR and FQNEAQ (reference sequence). The CDR3 sequence is 15 residues long. The V gene lost 4 bases and the J gene lost 4 bases, with 13 bases spanning the gap. The CDR3 sequence: CASSSMAGGTGELFF. The CDR3 DNA follows: TGTGCCAGCAGCTCGATGGCCGGCGGCACCGGGGAGCTGTTTTTT.

This chain connects TRBV28 to TRBJ2-3; tentatively, D is TRBD2 (6 bases). Germline V lookup: CDR1 MDHEN, CDR2 SYDVKM. The length of the CDR3 is 15 residues. Trimming shortened V by 5 bases and J by 2 bases, and 14 bases separated the two germline ends. CDR3 protein: CASSLTGLNTDTQYF. The CDR3 DNA reads as TGTGCCAGCAGTCTAACGGGACTGAACACAGATACGCAGTATTTT.

This clone was seen just once. The chain employs TRBV5-5 and TRBJ2-3; 8 bases map to TRBD2. Trimming removed 1 base from V and 0 bases from J; junction bases left unmatched: 10. The CDR3 contains 18 residues. The germline CDR1 and CDR2 sequences are SGHKS and YYEKEE (reference sequence). CDR3 DNA sequence: TGTGCCAGCAGCTTGTTCACTAGCGGAGGACGAAGCACAGATACGCAGTATTTT. Translating it yields CASSLFTSGGRSTDTQYF.

The gene calls are TRBV20-1 and TRBJ2-7, with D unresolved. Trimming cost V 3 bases and J 7 bases, with 19 bases left between them. Germline loops: CDR1 DFQATT, CDR2 SNEGSKA (reference sequence). The length of the CDR3 is 14 residues. The CDR3 protein is CSASVYSPDREQYF. CDR3 bases: TGCAGTGCTAGTGTCTACAGCCCCGATCGGGAGCAGTACTTC.

This clone showed up just a few times. This rearrangement joins TRBV12-3 or TRBV12-4 to TRBJ1-4; D not certain. V lost 3 bases and J lost 6, with 5 bases in between. This CDR3 has 12 residues. CDR3 sequence reads: CASSFLHEKLFF. Here the CDR3 DNA reads TGTGCCAGCAGTTTCCTCCATGAAAAACTGTTTTTT.

J is TRBJ2-7 and V is TRBV6-5, with D tentatively TRBD1 (6 bases). The CDR3 extends over 14 amino acids. The V gene lost 4 bases and the J gene lost 3 bases, with 13 bases spanning the gap. The germline V gene encodes CDR1 MNHEY and CDR2 SVGAGI. The CDR3 reads CASSSRQANYEQYF. CDR3 nucleotide sequence: TGTGCCAGCAGTTCGCGACAGGCCAACTACGAGCAGTACTTC.

V and J are TRBV5-1 and TRBJ1-6; D unresolved. This CDR3 has 12 amino acids. The ends were cut back, 2 bases at V and 8 bases at J, with 5 bases in the middle. The germline gives CDR1 SGHRS, CDR2 YFSETQ. The CDR3 DNA sequence: TGCGCCAGCAGCTTCGGTGATTCACCCCTCCACTTT. Amino acid sequence: CASSFGDSPLHF.